This record concerns one T cell receptor (beta chain) sequence. Its antigen is not known. TCRdb's table, derived via immunoSEQ multiplex PCR, lists solely in-frame clones and lacks some. The sample lists tens of thousands of clones; about 94% were seen once. Per germline, CDR1 LNHDA and CDR2 SQIVND (reference sequence). V shed 5 bases and J 1 base; nucleotides not matched to a gene: 14. This CDR3 region has 19 residues. These data come from a study of cytomegalovirus exposure and HLA in healthy donors. Study-wide results and caveats: It was 164 TCR beta chains that were listed as cytomegalovirus-associated. In the roughly 130 validation repertoires, a later analysis found that first-cohort TCR clusters tended to co-occur. Most TCR sequences were uncommon, yet certain public TCRs appeared in many donors. As confirmed in vitro, three CMV-associated chains were specific for CMV antigens.

This receptor was identified in a young man in good health and CMV-seropositive. This chain links TRBV19 with TRBJ1-5, with 10 bases aligning to TRBD1. Sequenced sample: PBMCs. CDR3 DNA sequence: TGTGCCAGTAGTCCCTTGGGGACAGGGGCCGTTTCGAGCAATCAGCCCCAGCATTTT. As protein: CASSPLGTGAVSSNQPQHF. Variable domain in full (rest from reference TRBV19 and TRBJ1-5): DGGITQSPKYLFRKEGQNVTLSCEQNLNHDAMYWYRQDPGQGLRLIYYSQIVNDFQKGDIAEGYSVSREKKESFPLTVTSAQKNPTAFYLCASSPLGTGAVSSNQPQHFGDGTRLSIL.